The 21 T cell receptor beta chains given below trace back to one sample, sequenced in a study of T cell responses to AZD1222 COVID-19 vaccine. Produced via immunoSEQ multiplex PCR; TCRdb's table is partial and in-frame only. This sample carries under 130,000 clones, roughly 87% of them seen once, and the ten largest clones take 2% to 2.5%. The material sequenced was peripheral blood, taken 28 days after the second AZD1222 dose. The receptors come from an adult who received the AZD1222 COVID-19 vaccine.

CDR3 amino acids: CASSGDYGDAEKLFF. DNA of the CDR3: TGTGCCAGCAGCGGGGATTATGGGGACGCTGAAAAACTGTTTTTT. The chain joins TRBV2 to TRBJ1-4, with D tentatively TRBD1 (5 bases). The CDR3 is 15 amino acids. The V end was cut by 6 bases, the J end by 7 bases, with 18 bases between. CDR1 and CDR2 (germline): SNHLY, FYNNEI. The whole variable domain, remainder taken from reference TRBV2 and TRBJ1-4, is EPEVTQTPSHQVTQMGQEVILRCVPISNHLYFYWYRQILGQKVEFLVSFYNNEISEKSEIFDDQFSVERPDGSNFTLKIRSTKLEDSAMYFCASSGDYGDAEKLFFGSGTQLSVL.

V gene TRBV5-5 combines with J gene TRBJ1-2; the D is unclear. Per the germline V gene, CDR1 is SGHKS and CDR2 is YYEKEE (reference sequence). The CDR3 is made up of 13 amino acids. Trimming stripped 2 bases from V and 6 bases from J, with 11 bases between. The DNA of the CDR3 is TGTGCCAGCAGCTTCCGGTATTGGGATGGCTACACCTTC. Translating gives CASSFRYWDGYTF.

The chain recombines TRBV5-6 with TRBJ1-5, with D unclear. This CDR3 region has 14 residues. CDR1 SGHDT and CDR2 YYEEEE come from the germline V gene. Trimming pared 0 bases from V and 3 bases from J, leaving 7 bases between. In DNA form, the CDR3 reads TGTGCCAGCAGCTTGGGACGATTCAATCAGCCCCAGCATTTT. Encoded protein: CASSLGRFNQPQHF. Complete variable domain (other parts from reference TRBV5-6 and TRBJ1-5): DAGVTQSPTHLIKTRGQQVTLRCSPKSGHDTVSWYQQALGQGPQFIFQYYEEEERQRGNFPDRFSGHQFPNYSSELNVNALLLGDSALYLCASSLGRFNQPQHFGDGTRLSIL.

This chain joins TRBV10-3 and TRBJ2-7; 10 bases match TRBD1. This CDR3 has 14 residues. J lost 5 bases, V lost 4 bases, and 5 bases had no gene match. Germline V gene lookup returns CDR1 ENHRY and CDR2 SYGVKD. The DNA of the CDR3 is TGTGCCATCAGTGGACAGGGGGCGCGAAACGAGCAGTACTTC. Translated: CAISGQGARNEQYF.

V and J are TRBV30 and TRBJ2-7, with TRBD1 matching over 7 bases. V gave up 0 bases and J gave up 0 bases; unmatched junction bases: 5. Germline CDR1 reads GTSNPN; CDR2 reads SVGIG (reference sequence). This CDR3 has 15 amino acids. Here the CDR3 DNA reads TGTGCCTGGAGTGTACAACAGGGGAGCTCCTACGAGCAGTACTTC. Encoded protein: CAWSVQQGSSYEQYF.

The J gene is TRBJ1-5, the V gene TRBV18; D is uncertain. V was trimmed by 1 base and J by 2 bases, leaving 3 bases between them. The CDR3 is 13 residues long. The germline gives CDR1 KGHSH, CDR2 LQKENI. The CDR3 spells CASSPQGNQPQHF. The CDR3 nucleotides read TGTGCCAGCTCACCACAGGGCAATCAGCCCCAGCATTTT.

The gene calls are TRBV7-6 and TRBJ2-1; D is uncertain. The CDR3 extends over 11 amino acids. Germline assignment: CDR1 SGHVS and CDR2 FNYEAQ. Trimming removed 1 base at V and 9 bases at J, with 4 bases between. In nucleotides, the CDR3 is TGTGCCAGCAGCTTAGAAGGTGAGCAGTTCTTC. This translates into CASSLEGEQFF.

This chain connects TRBV3-1 (or the pseudogene TRBV3-2) to TRBJ1-1; perhaps TRBD1 as D (6 bases). Germline V gives CDR1 LGHDT, CDR2 YNNKEL (reference sequence). Trimming removed 2 bases at V and 6 bases at J, with 16 bases between. The CDR3 totals 15 residues. The CDR3 region has the DNA TGTGCCAGCAGCCAATTACCCAGGGGTACCGCTGAAGCTTTCTTT. As protein: CASSQLPRGTAEAFF.

The rearrangement uses TRBV5-1 and TRBJ1-1; TRBD1 matches at 7 bases. V shed 4 bases, J shed 2 bases, and the junction held 5 bases outside the gene matches. The CDR3 extends over 14 amino acids. Germline V gives CDR1 SGHRS, CDR2 YFSETQ. Here the CDR3 DNA reads TGCGCCAGCAGCCTAGGGACAGCAAACACTGAAGCTTTCTTT. Amino acid sequence: CASSLGTANTEAFF.

The rearrangement uses TRBV19 and TRBJ1-2; possibly TRBD1 for D (6 bases). The germline V and J ends were trimmed by 3 bases and 2 bases, with 13 bases remaining between them. The CDR3 spans 15 residues. CDR1 is LNHDA, CDR2 SQIVND, per germline (reference sequence). The CDR3 nucleotides read TGTGCCAGTAGTATTGCGGACAGTGGAAACTATGGCTACACCTTC. This encodes CASSIADSGNYGYTF.

The J gene is TRBJ1-4, the V gene TRBV6-2 or TRBV6-3; 8 bases agree with TRBD1. The CDR3 contains 15 residues. V lost 5 bases and J lost 3; bases outside the gene matches: 5. Germline CDR1 MNHEY, CDR2 SVGEGT. CDR3: CASSPRDRPNEKLFF. CDR3 nucleotide sequence: TGTGCCAGCAGTCCCCGGGACAGGCCTAATGAAAAACTGTTTTTT.

This sequence joins TRBV18 and TRBJ2-5, with TRBD1 identical over 9 bases. Germline V gives CDR1 KGHSH, CDR2 LQKENI. V gave up 2 bases and J gave up 5 bases; unmatched junction bases: 12. This CDR3 has 17 amino acids. The CDR3 loop reads CASSPSRQGVNMETQYF. The DNA for the CDR3 is TGTGCCAGCTCACCATCCAGACAGGGGGTAAATATGGAGACCCAGTACTTC.

This chain uses TRBV7-3 with TRBJ2-1; TRBD2 might be the D (5 bases). Trimming left V 1 base short and J 5 bases short, with 9 bases between. CDR3 size: 14 residues. Germline lookup yields CDR1 SGHTA and CDR2 FQGTGA. The CDR3 nucleotides read TGTGCCAGCAGCTTAATACACGGGAACAATGAGCAGTTCTTC. Translating it yields CASSLIHGNNEQFF. The full variable domain, with the rest looked up from reference TRBV7-3 and TRBJ2-1, is GAGVSQTPSNKVTEKGKYVELRCDPISGHTALYWYRQSLGQGPEFLIYFQGTGAADDSGLPNDRFFAVRPEGSVSTLKIQRTERGDSAVYLCASSLIHGNNEQFFGPGTRLTVL.

This chain uses TRBV4-1 with TRBJ2-7; TRBD2 matches 7 bases. Trimming took 0 bases from V and 1 from J; bases not matched to a gene: 0. This CDR3 comprises 14 residues. Germline-derived CDR1 and CDR2 are MGHRA and YSYEKL. CDR3 in DNA: TGCGCCAGCAGCCAAGATAGCGGGTCCTACGAGCAGTACTTC. Translating it yields CASSQDSGSYEQYF.

This clone was seen just once. The chain is built from TRBV3-1 (or the pseudogene TRBV3-2) and TRBJ2-7, with 8 bases lining up with TRBD2. J was trimmed by 0 bases and V by 3 bases; bases with no gene match: 7. Germline lookup yields CDR1 LGHDT and CDR2 YNNKEL (reference sequence). CDR3 length: 16 amino acids. The CDR3 DNA reads as TGTGCCAGCAGCCAGGGAGCGGGAGTAAGCTCCTACGAGCAGTACTTC. Its protein product is CASSQGAGVSSYEQYF.

This chain joins TRBV5-6 and TRBJ1-2; D remains unclear. V shed 0 bases and J shed 3 bases, with 9 bases lying between them. From germline, CDR1 is SGHDT and CDR2 YYEEEE. The length of the CDR3 is 14 residues. The CDR3 sequence is CASSLGAGDYGYTF. In DNA form, the CDR3 reads TGTGCCAGCAGCTTGGGGGCAGGCGACTATGGCTACACCTTC.

The chain employs TRBV15 and TRBJ2-5; 12 nucleotides align to TRBD2. The length of the CDR3 is 16 residues. Germline V lookup: CDR1 LNHNV, CDR2 YYDKDF (reference sequence). V shed 5 bases, J shed 0 bases, and the junction held 4 bases outside the gene matches. The CDR3 region has the DNA TGTGCCACCAGCTCCCGACTAGCGGGAGACCAAGAGACCCAGTACTTC. This translates into CATSSRLAGDQETQYF.

The chain recombines TRBV18 with TRBJ2-7; the match to TRBD1 covers 9 bases. V shed 4 bases and J 1 base; nucleotides not matched to a gene: 17. Germline loops: CDR1 KGHSH, CDR2 LQKENI. The CDR3 contains 19 residues. CDR3 amino acids: CASSHGDPTGTGTSYEQYF. As DNA, the CDR3 is TGTGCCAGCTCACATGGCGATCCAACCGGGACAGGGACATCCTACGAGCAGTACTTC.

The V gene is TRBV19, the J gene TRBJ1-2; D unresolved. The CDR3 runs to 13 residues. V shed 10 bases and J shed 2 bases, with 14 bases lying between them. CDR1 and CDR2 from the germline V gene are LNHDA and SQIVND (reference sequence). DNA of the CDR3: TGTGCCACTTCGACTGGGGTCAACTATGGCTACACCTTC. Protein sequence: CATSTGVNYGYTF.

The rearrangement joins TRBV7-3 to TRBJ2-5, with D perhaps assigned TRBD1 or TRBD2 (5 bases each). The V gene's germline CDR1 is SGHTA and CDR2 FQGTGA. V lost 1 base to trimming and J lost 0 bases, with 15 bases between them. The CDR3 has 17 residues. The CDR3 here is CASSLIGAGAYQETQYF. The CDR3 DNA reads as TGTGCCAGCAGCTTAATCGGGGCCGGGGCGTACCAAGAGACCCAGTACTTC.

The genes are TRBV11-1 and TRBJ1-1; D is uncertain. The V gene lost 5 bases and the J gene lost 6 bases, with 16 bases spanning the gap. Germline V gives CDR1 SGHAT, CDR2 FQDESV (reference sequence). The CDR3 is 14 residues long. Here the CDR3 reads CASSHGVEKPEAFF. In DNA form, the CDR3 reads TGTGCCAGCAGCCATGGTGTAGAGAAGCCTGAAGCTTTCTTT.